This paragraph reports one TCR beta chain. It has no known antigen specificity. There are no base qualities to consult, and no much larger clone falls within one base. This record comes from a study of technical replicates of blood from a handful of donors (dated by TCRdb to about 2017). The protocol used for the library was the immunoSEQ multiplex PCR assay. TCRdb took this table from immuneACCESS and kept in-frame rearrangements with V and J called. Such tables lack part of the clones; where checked against another copy, unresolved V genes explain under half of the gap, and the rest is unexplained. Counted in this sample were under 75,000 clones; approximately 83% of them appeared once. The ten largest clones add up to about 4.8% of the sample. For this chain, trimming is 6 bases at the V end and 4 bases at the J end, and the number of junction bases without a gene match is 5. The CDR3 runs 13 residues from the cysteine to the phenylalanine. Of the read, only the CDR3 DNA is kept; its 39 bases are in frame from base 1. CDR1 and CDR2, looked up from the germline V gene, are SNHLY and FYNNEI.

The sequence was obtained from a human donor in good health. Some clones in this sample may be carry-over from other donors' samples. The V and J genes are TRBV2 and TRBJ1-2; TRBD1 aligns with 7 central bases. What was sequenced was PBMCs. CDR3 loop: CASREGAAYGYTF. The bases read TGTGCCAGCAGGGAGGGGGCCGCCTATGGCTACACCTTC.